This note documents a single TCR beta chain sequence. The target antigen is unknown. The data stem from a study of PD-1 blockade in classical Hodgkin lymphoma. The study's findings and limits: Newly diagnosed patients reportedly trailed healthy donors in baseline TCR diversity.

Time point of the sample: cycle 4 day 1 (C4D1), after less than 7 weeks of nivolumab. Each patient experienced a relapse that followed autologous stem cell transplantation, and brentuximab vedotin exposure varied. Complete response, partial response or progressive disease were the best responses. There are 15 residues in the CDR3. The germline CDR1 and CDR2 sequences are MNHEY and SVGAGI. Trimming removed 1 base at V and 4 bases at J, with 10 bases between. Using immunoSEQ multiplex PCR, the repertoire was profiled, and TCRdb retains in-frame clones only, with some absent. In the table there are tens of thousands of clones, 91% of which are singletons.

Sequenced material: peripheral blood mononuclear cells (PBMCs), taken before the fourth cycle of nivolumab. This receptor was taken from a human donor with classical Hodgkin lymphoma. The chain has TRBV6-5 and TRBJ2-2; tentative D call: TRBD1 (6 bases). CDR3 DNA sequence: TGTGCCAGCAGTTACTTCGGGACACTCACCGGGGAGCTGTTTTTT. It specifies CASSYFGTLTGELFF.